A single sample is the source of the 28 T cell receptor beta chains below, sequenced in a study of response to subunit inactivated influenza vaccine. A single record per CDR3 protein comes from TCRdb applying MiXCR to the RT-PCR reads. The table has over 300,000 distinct CDR3 sequences, 21% seen once; the top ten hold roughly 10%. The sample was PBMCs from blood, taken approximately 20 months after vaccination. The receptors here all came from a man between 50 and 70 years old who received an inactivated influenza vaccine.

This clonotype was counted between two and nine times. V and J are TRBV4-2 and TRBJ1-2; D gene unclear. V lost 0 bases, J lost 6 bases, and 11 bases lay in between. The CDR3 loop spans 14 amino acids. Per germline, CDR1 LGHNA and CDR2 YNFKEQ. Written as DNA, the CDR3 is TGTGCCAGCAGCCAAGACCCGGGAAGGCATGGCTACACCTTC. Encoded protein: CASSQDPGRHGYTF.

There are a few counts of this clonotype. The chain carries TRBV5-1 and TRBJ1-3; D is uncertain. This CDR3 has 16 amino acids. Germline CDR1 reads SGHRS; CDR2 reads YFSETQ. Trimming cost V 4 bases and J 2 bases, with 16 bases left between them. The CDR3 loop reads CASSPYAYSAGNTIYF. CDR3 DNA sequence: TGCGCCAGCAGCCCCTACGCCTATTCCGCTGGAAACACCATATATTTT. The full variable domain, with the rest looked up from reference TRBV5-1 and TRBJ1-3, is KAGVTQTPRYLIKTRGQQVTLSCSPISGHRSVSWYQQTPGQGLQFLFEYFSETQRNKGNFPGRFSGRQFSNSRSEMNVSTLELGDSALYLCASSPYAYSAGNTIYFGEGSWLTVV.

The chain carries TRBV6-1 and TRBJ1-2; no definite D call. This CDR3 is 14 amino acids long. V was cut by 0 bases and J by 3 bases, with 8 bases left in between. The germline CDR1 and CDR2 sequences are MNHNS and SASEGT. The CDR3 here is CASSEALLDYGYTF. In nucleotides, the CDR3 is TGTGCCAGCAGTGAAGCGCTTCTGGACTATGGCTACACCTTC.

The J gene is TRBJ1-1, the V gene TRBV6-2 or TRBV6-3, with TRBD1 identical over 7 bases. Unmatched junction bases numbered 6, after V lost 7 bases and J lost 7 bases. CDR3 length: 12 residues. The germline CDR1 and CDR2 sequences are MNHEY and SVGEGT. The CDR3, as DNA: TGTGCCAGCACAAGGGGGCAGAGTGAAGCTTTCTTT. This sequence encodes CASTRGQSEAFF.

As for this clonotype: A single base separates this from a much larger clone, so it may be a read error. The final CDR3 position lacks the conserved phenylalanine or tryptophan, pointing to a likely read error. V gene TRBV30 combines with J gene TRBJ1-5; no reliable D call. CDR3 length equals 13 residues. Germline CDR1 reads GTSNPN; CDR2 reads SVGIG (reference sequence). V lost 2 bases, J lost 2 bases, and 7 bases lay in between. The CDR3 DNA reads as TGTGCCTGGAGTCTTTTGGGCAATCAGCCCCAGCATTTG. It translates to CAWSLLGNQPQHL.

This clonotype was recorded at least ten times. The rearrangement links TRBV11-2 to TRBJ2-1; D not certain. This CDR3 spans 12 amino acids. Deletions cut 3 bases from V and 15 bases from J, with 15 bases between. CDR1 is SGHAT and CDR2 is FQNNGV in the germline V gene. Here the CDR3 DNA reads TGTGCCAGCAGCTTTTCACAGTCCGAACCGTTCTTC. Encoded protein: CASSFSQSEPFF.

The sample holds a few counts of this clonotype. The chain carries TRBV6-1 and TRBJ1-1; TRBD1 might be the D (6 bases). The CDR3 sequence is 13 residues long. Deletions cut 7 bases from V and 3 bases from J, with 12 bases between. Germline lookup yields CDR1 MNHNS and CDR2 SASEGT. CDR3: CASIQGRHTEAFF. As DNA, the CDR3 is TGTGCCAGCATTCAGGGGAGGCACACTGAAGCTTTCTTT.

This clonotype came up a few times. This chain joins TRBV12-3 or TRBV12-4 and TRBJ2-3; 9 bases are shared with TRBD1. This CDR3 contains 15 residues. The ends lost 4 bases at V and 7 bases at J; junction bases unmatched: 9. The CDR3 reads CASSSSGQGSYTQYF. The CDR3 bases are TGTGCCAGCAGTTCCTCCGGACAGGGGTCGTATACGCAGTATTTT.

To note about this clonotype: A read error is possible here, since a much larger clone lies one base away. This chain uses TRBV24-1 with TRBJ2-2, with D possibly called TRBD1 or TRBD2 (5 bases each). The CDR3 has 16 residues. CDR1 and CDR2 from the germline V gene are KGHDR and SFDVKD. The CDR3 DNA reads as TGTGCCACCAATGATGCCCGGGACCGCATAACCGGGGAGCTGTTTTTT. The encoded protein is CATNDARDRITGELFF.

This clonotype was observed a few times. The CDR3 region has the DNA TGTGCCAGCAGCTTAGGTCAGGGCGCGGAAGAGACCCAGTACTTC. As protein: CASSLGQGAEETQYF. The V and J genes are TRBV7-9 and TRBJ2-5, with D possibly being TRBD1 (5 bases). Germline V gene lookup returns CDR1 SEHNR and CDR2 FQNEAQ (reference sequence). V lost 1 base to trimming and J lost 3 bases, with 12 bases between them. This CDR3 region has 15 residues.

In its sample, this clonotype was seen a few times. V and J are TRBV19 and TRBJ1-2; D is uncertain. This CDR3 is 16 amino acids long. The V end lost 0 bases, the J end lost 4 bases, and 15 bases lay between the germline ends. Germline V gene data show CDR1 as LNHDA and CDR2 as SQIVND (reference sequence). CDR3 loop: CASSIDPTGLLYGYTF. CDR3 nucleotide sequence: TGTGCCAGTAGTATAGATCCTACCGGACTTCTCTATGGCTACACCTTC.

The J gene is TRBJ2-2, the V gene TRBV4-2; 9 bases match TRBD2. Germline-derived CDR1 and CDR2 are LGHNA and YNFKEQ. J lost 3 bases, V lost 2 bases, and 1 base had no gene match. This CDR3 region has 15 residues. The CDR3 sequence is CASSQRLADTGELFF. CDR3 sequence (DNA): TGTGCCAGCAGCCAACGACTAGCGGACACCGGGGAGCTGTTTTTT.

Details on this clonotype: Just one base apart from a much larger clone, this may be a read error. The chain carries TRBV4-1 and TRBJ1-2, with D perhaps matching TRBD1 (6 bases). The CDR3 covers 15 residues. V lost 0 bases, J lost 10 bases, and 18 bases lay in between. Per germline, CDR1 MGHRA and CDR2 YSYEKL. The CDR3 protein is CASSQDFGGALVYTF. As DNA, the CDR3 is TGCGCCAGCAGCCAAGATTTTGGGGGCGCATTAGTCTACACCTTC.

This chain links TRBV20-1 with TRBJ2-1; 8 bases map to TRBD1. V shed 6 bases and J 2 bases; nucleotides not matched to a gene: 9. The CDR3 has 15 residues. Germline V lookup: CDR1 DFQATT, CDR2 SNEGSKA (reference sequence). This CDR3 is CSARGQGETYNEQFF. The DNA for the CDR3 is TGCAGTGCCAGGGGGCAGGGGGAGACCTACAATGAGCAGTTCTTC.

The genes are TRBV7-2 and TRBJ1-2, with unresolved D. V dropped 0 bases and J dropped 10 bases, with 15 bases sitting between them. CDR1 SGHTA and CDR2 FQGNSA come from the germline V gene. The CDR3 runs to 14 residues. In nucleotides, the CDR3 is TGTGCCAGCAGCTTAGCGGCTCCCGAACAGCTCTACACCTTC. As protein: CASSLAAPEQLYTF.

The chain joins TRBV6-4 to TRBJ1-1; possibly TRBD1 for D (5 bases). This CDR3 has 13 amino acids. With 3 bases removed from V and 10 bases from J, the gap between germline ends came to 15 bases. The germline V gene encodes CDR1 MRHNA and CDR2 SNTAGT. CDR3 nucleotide sequence: TGTGCCAGCAGTGATTCGATCGGGACGGGAGCTTTCTTT. Protein: CASSDSIGTGAFF.

This clonotype was counted many times. This chain connects TRBV27 to TRBJ1-4; D is possibly TRBD1 (5 bases). CDR1 MNHEY and CDR2 SMNVEV come from the germline V gene (reference sequence). This CDR3 region has 13 residues. V shed 3 bases and J shed 7 bases, with 9 bases lying between them. The CDR3 loop reads CASSFSGPEKLFF. CDR3 DNA: TGTGCCAGCAGTTTCTCGGGACCTGAAAAACTGTTTTTT.

In its sample, this clonotype was seen many times. The rearrangement uses TRBV3-1 and TRBJ1-2; 7 nucleotides align to TRBD1. This CDR3 comprises 15 residues. CDR1 and CDR2 from the germline V gene are LGHDT and YNNKEL (reference sequence). V shed 4 bases and J 3 bases; nucleotides not matched to a gene: 8. The CDR3 coding sequence is TGTGCCAGCAGCCCCAGACAGGGTGCGGACTATGGCTACACCTTC. This encodes CASSPRQGADYGYTF. The variable domain in full, completed from reference TRBV3-1 and TRBJ1-2, reads DTAVSQTPKYLVTQMGNDKSIKCEQNLGHDTMYWYKQDSKKFLKIMFSYNNKELIINETVPNRFSPKSPDKAHLNLHINSLELGDSAVYFCASSPRQGADYGYTFGSGTRLTVV.

On this clonotype: A read error may account for a junction end that differs from germline. The CDR3, as DNA: TGTGCTAGCAGCCGACTGGGACAGCCCCAAGAGACCCAGTACTTC. This codes for CASSRLGQPQETQYF. The gene calls are TRBV7-7 and TRBJ2-5; 7 bases line up with TRBD1. From germline, CDR1 is SSHAT and CDR2 FNYEAQ (reference sequence). The CDR3 contains 15 residues.

The J gene is TRBJ2-2, the V gene TRBV9; 7 bases match TRBD2. Germline V gene sequence: CDR1 SGDLS, CDR2 YYNGEE. This CDR3 spans 15 amino acids. Losses at the gene ends were 2 bases for V and 1 base for J; bases not matched to a gene: 2. The DNA for the CDR3 is TGTGCCAGCAGCGTGAGCGGGATGAACACCGGGGAGCTGTTTTTT. Residues: CASSVSGMNTGELFF.

This clonotype was counted a few times. The rearrangement joins TRBV7-2 to TRBJ1-3; D gene unclear. This CDR3 comprises 15 residues. Germline V CDR1 and CDR2: SGHTA, FQGNSA. V was clipped by 5 bases and J by 0 bases, with 11 bases between them. The CDR3 sequence is CASSPADYSGNTIYF. The CDR3 DNA follows: TGTGCCAGCAGCCCCGCAGACTACTCTGGAAACACCATATATTTT.

The rearrangement links TRBV9 to TRBJ2-3, with 8 bases matching TRBD2. Germline V lookup: CDR1 SGDLS, CDR2 YYNGEE. This CDR3 region has 15 residues. Losses at the gene ends were 1 base for V and 0 bases for J; bases not matched to a gene: 1. The chain's CDR3 is CASSVIAGSTDTQYF. The CDR3 DNA follows: TGTGCCAGCAGCGTAATAGCGGGAAGCACAGATACGCAGTATTTT.

This chain joins TRBV20-1 and TRBJ1-5, with 7 bases that match TRBD1. Germline CDR1 DFQATT, CDR2 SNEGSKA (reference sequence). V trimming: 2 bases; J trimming: 3 bases; junction bases outside the gene matches: 10. CDR3 length: 16 amino acids. The CDR3 here is CSARRTGLVSNQPQHF. The CDR3 DNA reads TGCAGTGCTAGACGGACAGGACTTGTTTCCAATCAGCCCCAGCATTTT.

This clonotype occurred a few times. The rearrangement uses TRBV12-3 or TRBV12-4 and TRBJ1-2; D ambiguous. V was cut by 5 bases and J by 5 bases, with 15 bases left in between. The CDR3 runs 14 residues. CDR3 in DNA: TGTGCCAGCAGTCTCGGACGGGTTCGGTATGGCTACACCTTC. It translates to CASSLGRVRYGYTF.

The chain couples TRBV6-5 to TRBJ2-3; 8 nucleotides align to TRBD1. CDR1 is MNHEY and CDR2 is SVGAGI in the germline V gene. The CDR3 runs 17 residues. Trimming cost V 2 bases and J 3 bases; bases outside gene matches: 10. CDR3 residues: CASSYTGQGRSTDTQYF. Written as DNA, the CDR3 is TGTGCCAGCAGTTACACAGGACAGGGAAGATCGACAGATACGCAGTATTTT.

The rearrangement links TRBV12-3 or TRBV12-4 to TRBJ2-2; D may be TRBD1 (5 bases). This CDR3 is built from 14 residues. Trimming removed 6 bases at V and 5 bases at J, with 13 bases between. Here the CDR3 DNA reads TGTGCCAGCAGCGTTCAGGGATCGACCGGGGAGCTGTTTTTT. Its translation is CASSVQGSTGELFF.

This clonotype was observed a few times. This chain connects TRBV29-1 to TRBJ1-1; 8 bases align to TRBD1. From germline, CDR1 is SQVTM and CDR2 ANQGSEA. The CDR3 loop spans 12 amino acids. Losses at the gene ends were 7 bases for V and 0 bases for J; bases not matched to a gene: 1. The chain's CDR3 is CSADRVNTEAFF. The CDR3 region has the DNA TGCAGCGCGGACAGGGTGAACACTGAAGCTTTCTTT.

The table lists this clonotype with many counts. The CDR3 DNA is TGTGCCAGCAGCTTAGGGACAGTCTCCTACAATGAGCAGTTCTTC. Its translation is CASSLGTVSYNEQFF. The rearrangement links TRBV11-2 to TRBJ2-1, with TRBD1 as a possible D gene (6 bases). Trimming removed 1 base from V and 0 bases from J, with 7 bases in between. The CDR3 contains 15 residues. The germline CDR1 and CDR2 sequences are SGHAT and FQNNGV.